This T cell receptor beta chain was identified during a study of beta chain features in type 1 diabetes. Every bit of the isolated RNA underwent reverse transcription, so sequencing read expressed TCRB transcripts. Produced via immunoSEQ multiplex PCR; TCRdb's table is partial and in-frame only. The table records roughly 500,000 clones, approximately 30% of them present only once. The germline gives CDR1 SNHLY, CDR2 FYNNEI. The CDR3 runs 11 residues. V was pared by 4 bases and J by 9 bases, with 7 bases between. Study findings and constraints: For TCRB rearrangement, an influence of HLA type remained unresolved here.

The table lists this clone with a few counts. What it binds is not known. This receptor was identified in a man aged 18 to 35 in good health. This chain links TRBV2 with TRBJ2-1; D unresolved. The sequenced sample consisted of naive CD4+ T cells from blood. The DNA for the CDR3 is TGTGCCAGCAGTGGTAGCAGTGAGCAGTTCTTC. Protein product: CASSGSSEQFF. The whole variable domain, remainder taken from reference TRBV2 and TRBJ2-1, is EPEVTQTPSHQVTQMGQEVILRCVPISNHLYFYWYRQILGQKVEFLVSFYNNEISEKSEIFDDQFSVERPDGSNFTLKIRSTKLEDSAMYFCASSGSSEQFFGPGTRLTVL.